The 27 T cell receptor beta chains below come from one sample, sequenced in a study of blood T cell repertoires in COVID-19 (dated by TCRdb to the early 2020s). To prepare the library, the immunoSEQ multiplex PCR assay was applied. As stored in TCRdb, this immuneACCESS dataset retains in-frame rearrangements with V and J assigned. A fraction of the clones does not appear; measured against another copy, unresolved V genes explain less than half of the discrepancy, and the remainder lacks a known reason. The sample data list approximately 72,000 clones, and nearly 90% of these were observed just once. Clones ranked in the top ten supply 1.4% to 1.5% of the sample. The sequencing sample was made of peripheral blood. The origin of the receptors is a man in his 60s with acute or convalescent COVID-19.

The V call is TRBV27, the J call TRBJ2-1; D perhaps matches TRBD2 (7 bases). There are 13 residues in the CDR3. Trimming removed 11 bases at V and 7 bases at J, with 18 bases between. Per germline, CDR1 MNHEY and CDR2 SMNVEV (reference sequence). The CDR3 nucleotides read TGTGCCGCAAGGGGGGGGGCCGGGAATGAGCAGTTCTTC. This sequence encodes CAARGGAGNEQFF.

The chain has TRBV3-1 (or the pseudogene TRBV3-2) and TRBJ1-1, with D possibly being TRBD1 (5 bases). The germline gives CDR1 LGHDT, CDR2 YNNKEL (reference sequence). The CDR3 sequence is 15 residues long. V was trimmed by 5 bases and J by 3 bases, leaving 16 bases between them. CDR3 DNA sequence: TGTGCCAGCAGCTCCGGGTCCGGGGGGGACACTGAAGCTTTCTTT. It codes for CASSSGSGGDTEAFF.

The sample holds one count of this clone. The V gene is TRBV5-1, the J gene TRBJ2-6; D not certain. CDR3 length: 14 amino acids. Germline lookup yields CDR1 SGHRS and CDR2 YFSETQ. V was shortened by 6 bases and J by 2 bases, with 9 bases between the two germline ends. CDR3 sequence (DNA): TGCGCCAGCATCGAGGTGACTGGGGCCAACGTCCTGACTTTC. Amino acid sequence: CASIEVTGANVLTF.

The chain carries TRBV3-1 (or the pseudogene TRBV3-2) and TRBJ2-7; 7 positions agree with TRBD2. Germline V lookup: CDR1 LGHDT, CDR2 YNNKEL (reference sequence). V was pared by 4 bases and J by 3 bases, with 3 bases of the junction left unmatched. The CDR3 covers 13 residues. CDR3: CASSRGGNYEQYF. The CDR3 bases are TGTGCCAGCAGCCGGGGAGGGAACTACGAGCAGTACTTC.

The CDR3 nucleotides are TGCGCCAGCAGCTCCGGACAGGGCCACACTGAAGCTTTCTTT. Residues: CASSSGQGHTEAFF. The V call is TRBV5-1, the J call TRBJ1-1, with TRBD1 matching over 8 bases. The CDR3 totals 14 residues. From germline, CDR1 is SGHRS and CDR2 YFSETQ. After removal of 3 bases from V and 3 bases from J, the junction contained 4 bases not matched to a gene.

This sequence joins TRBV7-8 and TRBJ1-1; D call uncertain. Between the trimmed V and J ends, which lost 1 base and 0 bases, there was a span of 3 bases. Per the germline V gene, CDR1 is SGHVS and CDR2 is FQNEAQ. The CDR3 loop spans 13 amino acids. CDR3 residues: CASSLVMNTEAFF. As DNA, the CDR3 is TGTGCCAGCAGCTTAGTTATGAACACTGAAGCTTTCTTT.

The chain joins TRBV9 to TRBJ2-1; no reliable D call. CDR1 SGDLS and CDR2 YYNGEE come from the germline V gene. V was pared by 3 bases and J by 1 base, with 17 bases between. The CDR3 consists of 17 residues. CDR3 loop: CASSAPGSPVSYNEQFF. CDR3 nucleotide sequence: TGTGCCAGCAGCGCCCCAGGTTCCCCCGTTTCCTACAATGAGCAGTTCTTC.

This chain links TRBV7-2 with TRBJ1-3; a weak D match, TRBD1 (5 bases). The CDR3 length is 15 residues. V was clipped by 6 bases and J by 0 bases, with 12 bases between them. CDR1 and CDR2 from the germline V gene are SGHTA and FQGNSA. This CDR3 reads CASSSDSSSGNTIYF. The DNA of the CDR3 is TGTGCCAGCAGTTCCGACAGCAGCTCTGGAAACACCATATATTTT.

CDR3 coding DNA: TGTGCCAGCAGTCCAGAAATCATTCAGTACTTC. Protein product: CASSPEIIQYF. This chain links TRBV6-5 with TRBJ2-4; D remains unclear. The CDR3 length is 11 residues. Trimming pared 5 bases from V and 9 bases from J, leaving 8 bases between. CDR1 and CDR2 from the germline V gene are MNHEY and SVGAGI.

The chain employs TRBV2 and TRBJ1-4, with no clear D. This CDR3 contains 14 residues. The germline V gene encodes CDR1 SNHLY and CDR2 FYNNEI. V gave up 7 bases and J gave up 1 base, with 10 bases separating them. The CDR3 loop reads CASTNPGTNEKLFF. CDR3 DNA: TGTGCCAGCACCAACCCGGGAACTAATGAAAAACTGTTTTTT.

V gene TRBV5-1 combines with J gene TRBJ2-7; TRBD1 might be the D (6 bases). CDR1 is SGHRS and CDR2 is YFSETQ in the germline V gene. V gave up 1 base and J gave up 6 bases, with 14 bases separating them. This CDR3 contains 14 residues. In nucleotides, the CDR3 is TGCGCCAGCAGCTTGACACAGGGCGGTGGCGAGCAGTACTTC. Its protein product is CASSLTQGGGEQYF.

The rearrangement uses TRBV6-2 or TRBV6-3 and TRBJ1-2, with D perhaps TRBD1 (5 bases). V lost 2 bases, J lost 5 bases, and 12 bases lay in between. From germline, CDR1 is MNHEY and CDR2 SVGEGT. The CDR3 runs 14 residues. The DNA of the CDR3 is TGTGCCAGCAGTTACGTACAGGCTCGGTATGGCTACACCTTC. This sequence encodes CASSYVQARYGYTF.

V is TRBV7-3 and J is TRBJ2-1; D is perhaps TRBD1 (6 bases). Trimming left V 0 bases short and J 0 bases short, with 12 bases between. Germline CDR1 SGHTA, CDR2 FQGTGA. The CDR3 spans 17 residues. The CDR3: CASSLTRTASSYNEQFF. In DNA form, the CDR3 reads TGTGCCAGCAGCTTAACTAGGACAGCGAGCTCCTACAATGAGCAGTTCTTC.

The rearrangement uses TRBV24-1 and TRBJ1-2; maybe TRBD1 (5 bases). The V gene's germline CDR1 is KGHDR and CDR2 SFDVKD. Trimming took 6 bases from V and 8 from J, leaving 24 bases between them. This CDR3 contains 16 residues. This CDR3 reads CATSRGVGQGSVGYTF. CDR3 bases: TGTGCCACCAGTAGGGGCGTCGGCCAGGGATCAGTCGGCTACACCTTC.

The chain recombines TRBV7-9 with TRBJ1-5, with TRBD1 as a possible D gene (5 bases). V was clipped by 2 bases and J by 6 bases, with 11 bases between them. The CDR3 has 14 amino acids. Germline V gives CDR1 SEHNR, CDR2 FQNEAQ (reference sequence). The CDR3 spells CASSLSGAIQPQHF. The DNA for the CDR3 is TGTGCCAGCAGCTTATCTGGGGCAATTCAGCCCCAGCATTTT. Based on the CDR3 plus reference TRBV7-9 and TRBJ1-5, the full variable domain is DTGVSQNPRHKITKRGQNVTFRCDPISEHNRLYWYRQTLGQGPEFLTYFQNEAQLEKSRLLSDRFSAERPKGSFSTLEIQRTEQGDSAMYLCASSLSGAIQPQHFGDGTRLSIL.

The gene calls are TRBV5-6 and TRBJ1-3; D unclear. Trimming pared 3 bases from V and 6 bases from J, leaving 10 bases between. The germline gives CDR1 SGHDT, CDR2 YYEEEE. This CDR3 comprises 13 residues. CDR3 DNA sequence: TGTGCCAGCAGCTCAACGGTAGTAAACACCATATATTTT. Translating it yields CASSSTVVNTIYF.

CDR3 DNA sequence: TGTGCCACCAGTGATTTGATCGGGACAGGGGTAGGGACCCAGTACTTC. The encoded protein is CATSDLIGTGVGTQYF. This chain joins TRBV24-1 and TRBJ2-5; 10 bases match TRBD1. The germline gives CDR1 KGHDR, CDR2 SFDVKD. This CDR3 has 16 amino acids. V shed 0 bases, J shed 7 bases, and the junction held 7 bases outside the gene matches.

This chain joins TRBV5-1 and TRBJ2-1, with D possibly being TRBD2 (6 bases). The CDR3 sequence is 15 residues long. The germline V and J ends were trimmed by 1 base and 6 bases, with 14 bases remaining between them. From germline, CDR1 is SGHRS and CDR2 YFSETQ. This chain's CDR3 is CASSLRSPGVNEQFF. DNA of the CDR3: TGCGCCAGCAGCTTGCGCAGCCCGGGGGTCAATGAGCAGTTCTTC.

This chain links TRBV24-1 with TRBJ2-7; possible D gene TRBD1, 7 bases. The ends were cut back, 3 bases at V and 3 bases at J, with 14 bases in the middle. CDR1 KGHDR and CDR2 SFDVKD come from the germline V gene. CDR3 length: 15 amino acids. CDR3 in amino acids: CATSDARQGGYEQYF. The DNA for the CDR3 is TGTGCCACCAGTGATGCAAGACAGGGAGGCTACGAGCAGTACTTC.

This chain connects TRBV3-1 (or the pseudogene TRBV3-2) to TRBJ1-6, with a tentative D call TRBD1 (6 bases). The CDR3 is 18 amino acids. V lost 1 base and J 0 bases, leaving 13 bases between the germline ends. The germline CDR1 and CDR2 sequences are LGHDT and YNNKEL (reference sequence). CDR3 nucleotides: TGTGCCAGCAGCCAAGTAACAGGGACGAGCTCCTATAATTCACCCCTCCACTTT. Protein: CASSQVTGTSSYNSPLHF.

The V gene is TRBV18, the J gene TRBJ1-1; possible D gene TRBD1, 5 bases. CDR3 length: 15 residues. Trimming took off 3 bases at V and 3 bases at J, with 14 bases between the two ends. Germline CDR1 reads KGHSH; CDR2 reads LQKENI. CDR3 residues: CASSPGSRVDTEAFF. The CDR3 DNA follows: TGTGCCAGCTCACCTGGCAGCAGGGTGGACACTGAAGCTTTCTTT.

The CDR3 sequence: CASTASGGYEQYF. CDR3 coding DNA: TGTGCCAGTACCGCGAGCGGGGGATACGAGCAGTACTTC. The gene calls are TRBV19 and TRBJ2-7; 8 nucleotides agree with TRBD2. This CDR3 contains 13 residues. J was trimmed by 4 bases and V by 7 bases; bases with no gene match: 6. Germline V lookup: CDR1 LNHDA, CDR2 SQIVND (reference sequence).

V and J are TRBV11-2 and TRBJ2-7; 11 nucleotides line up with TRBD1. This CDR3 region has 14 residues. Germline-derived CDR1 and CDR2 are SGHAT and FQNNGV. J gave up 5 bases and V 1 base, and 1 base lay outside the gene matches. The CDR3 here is CASSLGTGGHEQYF. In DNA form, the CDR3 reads TGTGCCAGCAGCTTAGGGACAGGGGGCCACGAGCAGTACTTC. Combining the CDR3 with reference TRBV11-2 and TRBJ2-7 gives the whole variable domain EAGVAQSPRYKIIEKRQSVAFWCNPISGHATLYWYQQILGQGPKLLIQFQNNGVVDDSQLPKDRFSAERLKGVDSTLKIQPAKLEDSAVYLCASSLGTGGHEQYFGPGTRLTVT.

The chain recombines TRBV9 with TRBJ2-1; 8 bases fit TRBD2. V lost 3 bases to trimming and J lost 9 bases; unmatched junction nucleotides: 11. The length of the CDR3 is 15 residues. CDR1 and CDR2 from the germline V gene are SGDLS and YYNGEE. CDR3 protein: CASSGGLGTGGEQFF. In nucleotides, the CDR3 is TGTGCCAGCAGCGGGGGACTAGGAACGGGAGGTGAGCAGTTCTTC.

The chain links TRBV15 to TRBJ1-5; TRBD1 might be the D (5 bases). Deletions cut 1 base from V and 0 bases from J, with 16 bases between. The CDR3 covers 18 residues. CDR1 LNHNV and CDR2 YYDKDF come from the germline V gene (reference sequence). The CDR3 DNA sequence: TGTGCCACCAGCAGAGGGGGTTTAGGGGCTTTTAGCAATCAGCCCCAGCATTTT. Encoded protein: CATSRGGLGAFSNQPQHF.

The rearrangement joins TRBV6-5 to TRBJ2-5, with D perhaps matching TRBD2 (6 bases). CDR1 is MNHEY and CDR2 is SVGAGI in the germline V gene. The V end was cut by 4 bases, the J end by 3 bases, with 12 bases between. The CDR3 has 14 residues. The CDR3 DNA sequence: TGTGCCAGCAGTTCGAGTCTAGCGAAAGAGACCCAGTACTTC. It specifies CASSSSLAKETQYF.

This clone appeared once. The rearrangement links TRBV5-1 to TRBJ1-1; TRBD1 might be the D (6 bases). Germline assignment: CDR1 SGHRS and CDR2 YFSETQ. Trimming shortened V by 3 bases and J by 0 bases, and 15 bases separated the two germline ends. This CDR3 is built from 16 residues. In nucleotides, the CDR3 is TGCGCCAGCAGCTCCCACGGCGGACAGCTGAACACTGAAGCTTTCTTT. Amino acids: CASSSHGGQLNTEAFF.